These 22 T cell receptor beta chains were all obtained from the same sample, sequenced in a study of blood T cell repertoires in COVID-19. Produced via immunoSEQ multiplex PCR; TCRdb's table is partial and in-frame only. The table has under 250,000 clones, approximately 86% seen once. The sequenced sample was peripheral blood. The receptors come from a woman aged 55-70 years who had recovered from COVID-19.

This clone was detected a few times. The V call is TRBV5-5, the J call TRBJ2-2; 8 nucleotides line up with TRBD2. The junction had 6 bases not matched to a gene; V was cut back by 4 bases and J by 4 bases. CDR3 length: 15 amino acids. Germline loops: CDR1 SGHKS, CDR2 YYEKEE (reference sequence). CDR3 in DNA: TGTGCCAGCAGCCCCCGGGAGGGGGTCACCGGGGAGCTGTTTTTT. Protein sequence: CASSPREGVTGELFF. Supplemented by reference TRBV5-5 and TRBJ2-2, the full variable domain reads DAGVTQSPTHLIKTRGQQVTLRCSPISGHKSVSWYQQVLGQGPQFIFQYYEKEERGRGNFPDRFSARQFPNYSSELNVNALLLGDSALYLCASSPREGVTGELFFGEGSRLTVL.

The chain links TRBV10-3 to TRBJ2-1, with D tentatively TRBD1 (6 bases). V gave up 11 bases and J gave up 10 bases, with 21 bases separating them. This CDR3 is 13 amino acids long. Germline values: CDR1 ENHRY, CDR2 SYGVKD. CDR3 sequence: CASRGHGSGEQFF. CDR3 nucleotides: TGTGCCTCCAGGGGACACGGTTCCGGAGAGCAGTTCTTC.

The rearrangement links TRBV3-1 (or the pseudogene TRBV3-2) to TRBJ1-4, with 7 bases identical to TRBD1. The CDR3 length is 13 residues. From germline, CDR1 is LGHDT and CDR2 YNNKEL (reference sequence). After removal of 1 base from V and 14 bases from J, the junction contained 7 bases not matched to a gene. DNA for the CDR3: TGTGCCAGCAGCCAAGTACGACAGGGTAGCCTGTTTTTT. Translating gives CASSQVRQGSLFF.

This clone was observed once. The chain links TRBV7-9 to TRBJ2-3; D ambiguous. The germline V and J ends were trimmed by 0 bases and 1 base, with 5 bases remaining between them. There are 14 residues in the CDR3. CDR1 is SEHNR, CDR2 FQNEAQ, per germline (reference sequence). The CDR3 DNA follows: TGTGCCAGCAGCTTAGCGCGCGGCACAGATACGCAGTATTTT. Protein product: CASSLARGTDTQYF. Full variable domain (rest looked up from reference TRBV7-9 and TRBJ2-3): DTGVSQNPRHKITKRGQNVTFRCDPISEHNRLYWYRQTLGQGPEFLTYFQNEAQLEKSRLLSDRFSAERPKGSFSTLEIQRTEQGDSAMYLCASSLARGTDTQYFGPGTRLTVL.

This chain links TRBV19 with TRBJ1-2; 8 positions agree with TRBD1. The V segment lost 6 bases and the J segment 9 bases; nucleotides outside the gene matches: 18. Germline assignment: CDR1 LNHDA and CDR2 SQIVND (reference sequence). CDR3 length: 16 amino acids. The CDR3 spells CASRRGWVRGLSRYTF. For the CDR3, the DNA is TGTGCCAGTAGACGCGGCTGGGTCAGGGGGCTATCTCGCTACACCTTC.

This clone was seen repeatedly, ten times or more. The V call is TRBV19, the J call TRBJ2-2, with 8 bases lining up with TRBD2. This CDR3 is 15 amino acids long. Germline trimming cut 6 bases from V and 0 bases from J; bases unmatched to any gene: 3. The germline V gene encodes CDR1 LNHDA and CDR2 SQIVND (reference sequence). The CDR3 loop reads CASRLAGSNTGELFF. CDR3 DNA sequence: TGTGCCAGTAGGCTAGCGGGTTCGAACACCGGGGAGCTGTTTTTT.

The rearrangement links TRBV5-1 to TRBJ1-1, with D perhaps TRBD1 (6 bases). Germline V gene lookup returns CDR1 SGHRS and CDR2 YFSETQ. This CDR3 comprises 14 residues. The V and J ends lost 4 bases and 2 bases respectively, with 12 bases between them. The DNA of the CDR3 is TGCGCCAGCAGCACTGGACAGATAAACACTGAAGCTTTCTTT. It specifies CASSTGQINTEAFF.

V and J are TRBV28 and TRBJ1-2; TRBD1 matches 10 bases. The CDR3 consists of 15 residues. With 4 bases clipped from V and 6 bases from J, the junction kept 8 bases outside the gene matches. The V gene's germline CDR1 is MDHEN and CDR2 SYDVKM. As DNA, the CDR3 is TGTGCCAGCAGTTCGACAGGGGGCCCGGGGGATGGCTACACCTTC. This gives the protein CASSSTGGPGDGYTF.

The chain couples TRBV14 to TRBJ2-7, with D perhaps TRBD1 (5 bases). V was cut by 3 bases and J by 7 bases, with 16 bases left in between. The CDR3 totals 14 residues. Germline CDR1 reads SGHDN; CDR2 reads FVKESK. CDR3 region: CASSQLRHRQEQYF. The CDR3 nucleotides read TGTGCCAGCAGCCAGCTAAGACATCGACAGGAGCAGTACTTC.

The chain is built from TRBV7-3 and TRBJ2-3, with 10 bases matching TRBD2. CDR3 length: 17 residues. Per germline, CDR1 SGHTA and CDR2 FQGTGA. V lost 1 base to trimming and J lost 3 bases; unmatched junction nucleotides: 7. DNA for the CDR3: TGTGCCAGCAGCTTAAGACTAGCGGGCGATATGACAGATACGCAGTATTTT. Protein sequence: CASSLRLAGDMTDTQYF.

This clone was observed a few times. The chain is built from TRBV5-4 and TRBJ2-1; tentatively, D is TRBD1 (6 bases). The V gene's germline CDR1 is SGHNT and CDR2 YYREEE (reference sequence). Between the trimmed V and J ends, which lost 6 bases and 5 bases, there was a span of 15 bases. This CDR3 spans 14 amino acids. CDR3 region: CASKKTGRDNEQFF. The CDR3 DNA is TGTGCCAGCAAGAAAACAGGGAGAGACAATGAGCAGTTCTTC.

The chain links TRBV3-1 (or the pseudogene TRBV3-2) to TRBJ1-2; TRBD1 is a possible D gene (6 bases). This CDR3 has 15 residues. Looked up from germline, CDR1 is LGHDT and CDR2 is YNNKEL (reference sequence). The ends were cut back, 4 bases at V and 7 bases at J, with 19 bases in the middle. In nucleotides, the CDR3 is TGTGCCAGCAGCCGGGTCAGAACAGGGAGAGTTGGCTACACCTTC. Translating it yields CASSRVRTGRVGYTF.

This clone occurred once. The CDR3 protein is CASRRSRDSDGTEAFF. CDR3 sequence (DNA): TGCGCCAGCAGACGGTCCCGGGACTCCGACGGCACTGAAGCTTTCTTT. V gene TRBV5-1 combines with J gene TRBJ1-1; possibly TRBD1 for D (5 bases). The V end lost 5 bases, the J end lost 4 bases, and 21 bases lay between the germline ends. CDR1 and CDR2 (germline): SGHRS, YFSETQ. This CDR3 spans 16 amino acids.

This chain uses TRBV11-3 with TRBJ2-1; 8 bases match TRBD2. This CDR3 region has 14 residues. In germline, CDR1 is SGHNT, CDR2 YENEEA. The V gene end was trimmed by 11 bases and the J gene end by 6 bases; junction bases not matched to a gene: 12. Here the CDR3 reads CAALVSGVANEQFF. CDR3 coding DNA: TGTGCCGCACTAGTTAGCGGGGTTGCCAATGAGCAGTTCTTC.

CDR3 sequence reads: CASSLAGSYNEQFF. CDR3 nucleotides: TGTGCCAGCAGTTTGGCGGGGTCATACAATGAGCAGTTCTTC. The rearrangement uses TRBV27 and TRBJ2-1; the D gene is possibly TRBD2 (6 bases). V was clipped by 3 bases and J by 4 bases, with 10 bases between them. The CDR3 consists of 14 residues. Germline lookup yields CDR1 MNHEY and CDR2 SMNVEV (reference sequence).

The J gene is TRBJ2-1, the V gene TRBV14, with 8 bases identical to TRBD2. The CDR3 is made up of 17 amino acids. V trimming: 1 base; J trimming: 0 bases; junction bases outside the gene matches: 5. Germline assignment: CDR1 SGHDN and CDR2 FVKESK. The CDR3 spells CASSQVSGGGSYNEQFF. The CDR3 DNA reads TGTGCCAGCAGCCAAGTAAGCGGGGGCGGCTCCTACAATGAGCAGTTCTTC.

Here the CDR3 reads CASSARQSSYNEQFF. The CDR3 bases are TGTGCCAGCAGCGCTCGACAGAGCTCCTACAATGAGCAGTTCTTC. The chain couples TRBV9 to TRBJ2-1; TRBD1 is a possible D gene (5 bases). Trimming removed 3 bases at V and 0 bases at J, with 10 bases between. Germline CDR1 reads SGDLS; CDR2 reads YYNGEE. The CDR3 is 15 amino acids.

V usage is TRBV7-3 and J usage is TRBJ1-2, with a tentative D call TRBD1 (6 bases). V was pared by 5 bases and J by 4 bases, with 17 bases between. From germline, CDR1 is SGHTA and CDR2 FQGTGA. The CDR3 totals 15 residues. For the CDR3, the DNA is TGTGCCAGCAGCCCCCCGGGGGGGCTCGGCTATGGCTACACCTTC. Amino acids: CASSPPGGLGYGYTF.

For this clone: The same CDR3 is also encoded by other DNA sequences in this sample. The V and J genes are TRBV4-3 and TRBJ2-5; 13 bases are a match to TRBD2. The CDR3 is 16 residues long. Germline V lookup: CDR1 LGHNA, CDR2 YSLEER. The J segment lost 1 base and the V segment lost 4 bases, leaving 3 bases of the junction unmatched. The CDR3 DNA reads as TGCGCCAGCAGCCCACGACTAGCGGGGGGCCAAGAGACCCAGTACTTC. Protein: CASSPRLAGGQETQYF.

V usage is TRBV4-1 and J usage is TRBJ1-2, with TRBD1 as a possible D gene (6 bases). Germline-derived CDR1 and CDR2 are MGHRA and YSYEKL. With 0 bases removed from V and 7 bases from J, the gap between germline ends came to 12 bases. This CDR3 has 14 residues. DNA of the CDR3: TGCGCCAGCAGCCAAGAACGGGGGGCAGGTGGCTACACCTTC. This encodes CASSQERGAGGYTF.

DNA of the CDR3: TGTGCCAGCAGCTTAGCGGGGGAGGGTAGTAATGGCTACACCTTC. Translating gives CASSLAGEGSNGYTF. V usage is TRBV7-6 and J usage is TRBJ1-2; D perhaps matches TRBD1 (5 bases). In germline, CDR1 is SGHVS, CDR2 FNYEAQ. Between the trimmed V and J ends, which lost 0 bases and 6 bases, there was a span of 14 bases. The CDR3 totals 15 residues.

The chain is built from TRBV7-9 and TRBJ1-6; TRBD1 matches 7 bases. The CDR3 covers 12 residues. Germline CDR1 reads SEHNR; CDR2 reads FQNEAQ (reference sequence). Trimming removed 4 bases from V and 10 bases from J; junction bases left unmatched: 1. CDR3 DNA: TGTGCCAGCAGCTCAGGGGGGTCACCCCTCCACTTT. This translates into CASSSGGSPLHF.